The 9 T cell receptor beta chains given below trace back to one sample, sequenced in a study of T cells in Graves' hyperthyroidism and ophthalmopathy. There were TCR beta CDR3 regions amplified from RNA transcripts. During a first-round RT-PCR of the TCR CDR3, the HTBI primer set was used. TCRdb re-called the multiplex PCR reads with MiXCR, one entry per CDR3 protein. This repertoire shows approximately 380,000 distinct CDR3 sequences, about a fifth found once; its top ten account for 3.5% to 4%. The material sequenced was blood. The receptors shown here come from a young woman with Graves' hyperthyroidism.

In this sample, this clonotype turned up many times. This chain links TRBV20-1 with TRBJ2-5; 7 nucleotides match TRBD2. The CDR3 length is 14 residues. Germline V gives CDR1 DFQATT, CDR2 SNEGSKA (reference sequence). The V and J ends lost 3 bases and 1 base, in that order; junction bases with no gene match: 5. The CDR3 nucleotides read TGCAGTGCTAGCCGGTGGGGGGGCCAAGAGACCCAGTACTTC. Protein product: CSASRWGGQETQYF.

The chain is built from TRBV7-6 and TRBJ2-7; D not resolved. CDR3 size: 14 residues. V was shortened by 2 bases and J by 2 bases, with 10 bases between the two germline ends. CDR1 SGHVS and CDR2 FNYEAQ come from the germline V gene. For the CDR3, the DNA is TGTGCCAGCAGCTTATCATCAGCGACCTACGAGCAGTACTTC. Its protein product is CASSLSSATYEQYF.

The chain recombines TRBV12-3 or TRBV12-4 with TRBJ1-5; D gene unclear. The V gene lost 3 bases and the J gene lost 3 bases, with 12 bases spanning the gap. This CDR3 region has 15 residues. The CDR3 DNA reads TGTGCCAGCAGTTTTTTAATGGGGTCCAATCAGCCCCAGCATTTT. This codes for CASSFLMGSNQPQHF.

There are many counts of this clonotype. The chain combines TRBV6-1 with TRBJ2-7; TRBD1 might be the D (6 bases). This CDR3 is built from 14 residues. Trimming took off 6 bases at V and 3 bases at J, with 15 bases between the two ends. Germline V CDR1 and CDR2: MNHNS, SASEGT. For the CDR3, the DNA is TGTGCCAGCAGCCCCCAGACAGGACACTACGAGCAGTACTTC. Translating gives CASSPQTGHYEQYF.

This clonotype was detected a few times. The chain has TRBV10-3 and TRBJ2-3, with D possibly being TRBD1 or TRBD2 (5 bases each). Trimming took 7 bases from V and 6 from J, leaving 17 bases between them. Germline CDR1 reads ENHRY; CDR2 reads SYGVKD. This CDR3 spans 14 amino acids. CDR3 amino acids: CAIKERAAGDTQYF. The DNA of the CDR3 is TGTGCCATCAAGGAGAGGGCGGCAGGGGATACGCAGTATTTT.

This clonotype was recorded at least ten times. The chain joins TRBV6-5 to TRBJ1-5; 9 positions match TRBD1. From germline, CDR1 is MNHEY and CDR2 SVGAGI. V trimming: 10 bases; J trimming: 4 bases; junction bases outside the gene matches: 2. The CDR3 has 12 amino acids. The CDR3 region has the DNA TGTGCCACCGACAGGGGGAATCAGCCCCAGCATTTT. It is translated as CATDRGNQPQHF.

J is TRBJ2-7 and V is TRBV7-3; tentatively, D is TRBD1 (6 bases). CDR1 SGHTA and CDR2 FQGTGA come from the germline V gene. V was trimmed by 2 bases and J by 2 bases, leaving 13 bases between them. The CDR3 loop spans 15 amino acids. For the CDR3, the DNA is TGTGCCAGCAGCTTACCGGCAGGGGCGGCCTACGAGCAGTACTTC. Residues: CASSLPAGAAYEQYF.

CDR3 loop: CASSRDNQIEAFF. CDR3 coding DNA: TGTGCCAGCAGTAGGGACAATCAAATTGAAGCTTTCTTT. The gene calls are TRBV6-1 and TRBJ1-1; possibly TRBD1 for D (6 bases). V dropped 5 bases and J dropped 7 bases, with 14 bases sitting between them. The CDR3 length is 13 residues. Germline V gene data show CDR1 as MNHNS and CDR2 as SASEGT.

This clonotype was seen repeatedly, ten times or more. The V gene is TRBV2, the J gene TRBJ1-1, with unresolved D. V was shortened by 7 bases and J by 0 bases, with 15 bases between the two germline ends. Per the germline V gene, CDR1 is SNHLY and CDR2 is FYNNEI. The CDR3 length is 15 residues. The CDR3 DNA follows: TGTGCCAGCATGCGGGCCTTTCCTCTGAACACTGAAGCTTTCTTT. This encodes CASMRAFPLNTEAFF. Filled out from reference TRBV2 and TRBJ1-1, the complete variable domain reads EPEVTQTPSHQVTQMGQEVILRCVPISNHLYFYWYRQILGQKVEFLVSFYNNEISEKSEIFDDQFSVERPDGSNFTLKIRSTKLEDSAMYFCASMRAFPLNTEAFFGQGTRLTVV.